A selection of T cell receptor beta chains follows, all from one sample in a study of a mutant IDH1 vaccine in newly diagnosed glioma. Sequencing used immunoSEQ multiplex PCR; TCRdb keeps in-frame clones, though not all of them. The sample comprises 85,000 to 100,000 clones, 70% to 90% of which are singletons, and approximately 0.57% rests with the top ten. This material consisted of PBMCs, taken from a glioma patient treated with radiotherapy, temozolomide or both. All receptors derive from a woman between 50 and 59 years old with glioma. CDR3s include the opening cysteine and the closing phenylalanine or tryptophan. A D gene is named only where the DNA matches it firmly. Clone size is shown for a subset of rows, as once, few, many or a class of expanded clone.

d_call,j_call,clone_size,v_call,cdr3_nt,cdr3_aa
NA,TRBJ1-5,NA,TRBV6-5,TGTGCCAGCAGATCCCAGGTGTATAGCAATCAGCCCCAGCATTTT,CASRSQVYSNQPQHF
NA,TRBJ2-1,NA,TRBV30,TGTGCCTGGAGTGATCAGCCCAATGAGCAGTTCTTC,CAWSDQPNEQFF
NA,TRBJ1-6,NA,TRBV7-9,TGTGCCAGCAGCTTAGGCCAGGCTTATAATTCACCCCTCCACTTT,CASSLGQAYNSPLHF
NA,TRBJ1-1,NA,TRBV7-6,TGTGCCAGCAGCTTAGTGAGGGCAGGGGAGAGGGTGAACACTGAAGCTTTCTTT,CASSLVRAGERVNTEAFF
NA,TRBJ2-5,NA,TRBV6-5,TGTGCCAGCAGAGTAGGGGGGGAGACCCAGTACTTC,CASRVGGETQYF
NA,TRBJ2-3,NA,TRBV9,TGTGCCAGCAGCCACCCCCGCACAGATACGCAGTATTTT,CASSHPRTDTQYF
NA,TRBJ1-6,NA,TRBV27,TGTGCCAGCAGTTTATCGGAAGCCCTGCAAAATAATTCACCCCTCCACTTT,CASSLSEALQNNSPLHF
TRBD1,TRBJ1-1,few,TRBV6-6,TGTGCCAGCACCACCGAAGGGGGCTCCATGAACACTGAAGCTTTCTTT,CASTTEGGSMNTEAFF
TRBD1,TRBJ1-4,NA,TRBV5-1,TGCGCCAGCAGCAACACAGGGGGAAATGAAAAACTGTTTTTT,CASSNTGGNEKLFF
TRBD2,TRBJ2-1,NA,TRBV5-6,TGTGCCAGCAGCCCTCTTCTACTAGCGGGAGTTAAAAATGAGCAGTTCTTC,CASSPLLLAGVKNEQFF
TRBD1,TRBJ1-4,NA,TRBV6-1,TGTGCCAGCAGCCTTGACAGGGCAACTAATGAAAAACTGTTTTTT,CASSLDRATNEKLFF
TRBD2,TRBJ2-7,NA,TRBV28,TGTGCCAGCAACTCCCTAGCGGGAGGCTGGGCCTCCTACGAGCAGTACTTC,CASNSLAGGWASYEQYF
NA,TRBJ1-1,NA,TRBV5-4,TGTGCCAGCGCAGGGCGAGAAAGGGGGAGCACTGAAGCTTTCTTT,CASAGRERGSTEAFF
NA,TRBJ1-5,NA,TRBV10-2,TGCGCCAGCAGTGAGATGGGGGCTAGTCAGCCCCAGCATTTT,CASSEMGASQPQHF
NA,TRBJ2-3,NA,TRBV9,TGTGCCAGCAGCGTAACTAGCACAGATACGCAGTATTTT,CASSVTSTDTQYF
NA,TRBJ1-3,few,TRBV30,TGTGCCTGGAGAGAGTCTGGAAACACCATATATTTT,CAWRESGNTIYF